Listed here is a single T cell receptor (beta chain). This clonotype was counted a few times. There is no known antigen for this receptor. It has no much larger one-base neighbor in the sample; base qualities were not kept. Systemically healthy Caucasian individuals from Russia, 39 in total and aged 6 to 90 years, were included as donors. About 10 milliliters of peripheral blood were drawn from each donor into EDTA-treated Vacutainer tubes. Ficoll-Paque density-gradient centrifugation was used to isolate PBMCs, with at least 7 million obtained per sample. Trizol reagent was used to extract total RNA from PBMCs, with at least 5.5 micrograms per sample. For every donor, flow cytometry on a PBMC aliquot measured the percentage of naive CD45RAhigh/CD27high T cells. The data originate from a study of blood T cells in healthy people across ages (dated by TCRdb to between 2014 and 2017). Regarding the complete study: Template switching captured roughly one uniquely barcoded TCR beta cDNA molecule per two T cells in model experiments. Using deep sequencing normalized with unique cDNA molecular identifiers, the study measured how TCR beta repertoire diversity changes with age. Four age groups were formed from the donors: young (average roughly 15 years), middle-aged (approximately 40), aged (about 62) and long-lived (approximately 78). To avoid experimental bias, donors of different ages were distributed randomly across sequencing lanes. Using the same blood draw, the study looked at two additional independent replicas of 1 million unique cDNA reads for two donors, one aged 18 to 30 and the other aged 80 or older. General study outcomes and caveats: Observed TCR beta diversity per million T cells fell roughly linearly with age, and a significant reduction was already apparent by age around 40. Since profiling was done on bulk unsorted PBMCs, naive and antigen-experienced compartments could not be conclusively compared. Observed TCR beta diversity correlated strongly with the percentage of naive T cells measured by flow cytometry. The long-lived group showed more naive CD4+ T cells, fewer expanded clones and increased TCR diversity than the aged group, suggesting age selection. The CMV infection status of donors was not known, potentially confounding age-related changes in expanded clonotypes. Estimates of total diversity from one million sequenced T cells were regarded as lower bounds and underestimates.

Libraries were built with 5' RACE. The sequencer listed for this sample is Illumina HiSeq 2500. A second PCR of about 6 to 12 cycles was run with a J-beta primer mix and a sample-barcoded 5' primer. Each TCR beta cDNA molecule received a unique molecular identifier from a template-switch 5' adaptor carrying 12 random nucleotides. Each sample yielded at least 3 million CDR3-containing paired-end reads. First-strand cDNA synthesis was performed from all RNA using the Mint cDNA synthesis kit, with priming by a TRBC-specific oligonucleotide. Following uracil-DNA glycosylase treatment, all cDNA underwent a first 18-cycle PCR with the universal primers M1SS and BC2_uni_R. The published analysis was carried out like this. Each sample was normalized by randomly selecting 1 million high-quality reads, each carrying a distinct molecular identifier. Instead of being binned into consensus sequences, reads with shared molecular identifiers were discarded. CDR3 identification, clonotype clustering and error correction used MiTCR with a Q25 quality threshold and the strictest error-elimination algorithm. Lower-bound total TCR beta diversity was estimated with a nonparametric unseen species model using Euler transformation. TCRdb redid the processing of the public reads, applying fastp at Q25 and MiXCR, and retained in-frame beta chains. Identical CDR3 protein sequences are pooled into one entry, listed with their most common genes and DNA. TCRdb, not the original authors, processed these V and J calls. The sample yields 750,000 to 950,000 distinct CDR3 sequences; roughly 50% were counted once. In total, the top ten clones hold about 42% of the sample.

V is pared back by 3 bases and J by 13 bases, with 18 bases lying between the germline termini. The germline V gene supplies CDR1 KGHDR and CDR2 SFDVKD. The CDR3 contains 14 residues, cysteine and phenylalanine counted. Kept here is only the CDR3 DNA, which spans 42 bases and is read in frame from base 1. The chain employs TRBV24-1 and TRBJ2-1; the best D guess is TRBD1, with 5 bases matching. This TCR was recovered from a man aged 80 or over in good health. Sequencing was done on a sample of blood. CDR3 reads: CATSDTRATVAQFF. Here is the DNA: TGTGCCACCAGTGATACCCGCGCGACAGTAGCCCAGTTCTTC.